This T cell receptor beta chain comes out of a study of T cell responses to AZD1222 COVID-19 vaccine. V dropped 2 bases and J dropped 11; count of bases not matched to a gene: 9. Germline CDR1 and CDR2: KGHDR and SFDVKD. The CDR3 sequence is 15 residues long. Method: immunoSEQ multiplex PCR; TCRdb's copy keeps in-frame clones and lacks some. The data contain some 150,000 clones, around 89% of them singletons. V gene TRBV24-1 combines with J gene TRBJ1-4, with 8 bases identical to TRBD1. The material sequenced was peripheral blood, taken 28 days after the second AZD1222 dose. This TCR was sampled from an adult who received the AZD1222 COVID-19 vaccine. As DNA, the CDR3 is TGTGCCACCAGTGATTCCTCGGACAGGGCTTCGAAACTGTTTTTT. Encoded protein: CATSDSSDRASKLFF.